One and the same sample provided the 16 T cell receptor beta chains below, sequenced in a study of CD8 T cells in Susac syndrome. Random hexamers were used to reverse transcribe roughly 0.5 to 1 ug of RNA. TCRdb fed the immunoSEQ multiplex PCR reads into MiXCR, producing one record per CDR3 protein. The data contain more than 150,000 distinct CDR3 sequences, about 95% of them singletons. Sequenced sample: CD8+ T cells from PBMCs. Receptors were obtained from a human donor with multiple sclerosis.

The rearrangement links TRBV7-8 to TRBJ2-3; possibly TRBD1 or TRBD2 for D (6 bases each). V was cut by 1 base and J by 8 bases, with 16 bases left in between. This CDR3 comprises 15 residues. CDR1 and CDR2 (germline): SGHVS, FQNEAQ. The CDR3 DNA reads as TGTGCCAGCAGCTTAGATGCGGGACATCATACTACGCAGTATTTT. Translation: CASSLDAGHHTTQYF.

The chain is built from TRBV29-1 and TRBJ1-1; 7 bases align to TRBD1. Trimming at V came to 7 bases and at J to 4 bases, leaving 12 bases not matched to a gene. This CDR3 is built from 14 residues. Germline lookup yields CDR1 SQVTM and CDR2 ANQGSEA. Here the CDR3 reads CSAPAGGLGTEAFF. The CDR3 nucleotides are TGCAGCGCCCCAGCAGGGGGGTTAGGCACTGAAGCTTTCTTT. Together with reference TRBV29-1 and TRBJ1-1, the CDR3 gives the full variable domain: SAVISQKPSRDICQRGTSLTIQCQVDSQVTMMFWYRQQPGQSLTLIATANQGSEATYESGFVIDKFPISRPNLTFSTLTVSNMSPEDSSIYLCSAPAGGLGTEAFFGQGTRLTVV.

The genes are TRBV30 and TRBJ2-5; no firm D call. The germline V gene encodes CDR1 GTSNPN and CDR2 SVGIG (reference sequence). Trimming shortened V by 1 base and J by 5 bases, and 11 bases separated the two germline ends. This CDR3 region has 13 residues. The CDR3 bases are TGTGCCTGGAGTGAGGATATTCTGGAGACCCAGTACTTC. Translated: CAWSEDILETQYF.

The chain links TRBV7-2 to TRBJ1-1, with TRBD1 matching over 7 bases. CDR1 is SGHTA, CDR2 FQGNSA, per germline. Unmatched junction bases numbered 10, after V lost 5 bases and J lost 4 bases. CDR3 length: 15 amino acids. CDR3 in DNA: TGTGCCAGCAGCCCAAGACAGGGTGGGGGCACTGAAGCTTTCTTT. Translation gives CASSPRQGGGTEAFF.

V is TRBV13 and J is TRBJ1-2; D ambiguous. The CDR3 spans 14 residues. The V and J ends lost 2 bases and 7 bases respectively, with 14 bases between them. CDR1 is PRHDT and CDR2 is FYEKMQ in the germline V gene (reference sequence). CDR3 nucleotide sequence: TGTGCCAGCAGCTTACTCAGCCAAACCGGTGGCTACACCTTC. Translated, it gives CASSLLSQTGGYTF.

This chain connects TRBV11-2 to TRBJ2-5, with 10 bases matching TRBD2. The CDR3 is made up of 16 amino acids. V shed 1 base, J shed 4 bases, and the junction held 6 bases outside the gene matches. Looked up from germline, CDR1 is SGHAT and CDR2 is FQNNGV. The CDR3 sequence is CASSLAPSGGGETQYF. In DNA form, the CDR3 reads TGTGCCAGCAGCTTAGCCCCCAGCGGGGGGGGAGAGACCCAGTACTTC.

The chain recombines TRBV20-1 with TRBJ2-1; no clear D. V was cut by 0 bases and J by 8 bases, with 5 bases left in between. This CDR3 contains 11 residues. Germline V gene lookup returns CDR1 DFQATT and CDR2 SNEGSKA (reference sequence). The CDR3 protein is CSAREGYEQFF. For the CDR3, the DNA is TGCAGTGCTAGAGAGGGGTATGAGCAGTTCTTC.

V gene TRBV9 combines with J gene TRBJ2-3, with 8 bases identical to TRBD1. With 4 bases clipped from V and 5 bases from J, the junction kept 6 bases outside the gene matches. The CDR3 has 14 amino acids. Germline loops: CDR1 SGDLS, CDR2 YYNGEE. This CDR3 reads CASSPDRDEDTQYF. The CDR3 region has the DNA TGTGCCAGCAGCCCGGACAGGGATGAAGATACGCAGTATTTT.

The CDR3 loop reads CSVREGIYEQYF. CDR3 nucleotides: TGCAGCGTAAGAGAGGGGATCTACGAGCAGTACTTC. V usage is TRBV29-1 and J usage is TRBJ2-7, with D tentatively TRBD1 or TRBD2 (5 bases each). The germline gives CDR1 SQVTM, CDR2 ANQGSEA. Trimming took 6 bases from V and 3 from J, leaving 12 bases between them. CDR3 length: 12 residues.

The chain combines TRBV20-1 with TRBJ1-1, with D unresolved. V was trimmed by 4 bases and J by 0 bases, leaving 6 bases between them. This CDR3 is built from 12 residues. Germline loops: CDR1 DFQATT, CDR2 SNEGSKA (reference sequence). CDR3 nucleotide sequence: TGCAGTGCTATCAGGCTGAACACTGAAGCTTTCTTT. Protein sequence: CSAIRLNTEAFF.

The chain carries TRBV7-9 and TRBJ2-1; TRBD1 matches at 9 bases. Germline CDR1 SEHNR, CDR2 FQNEAQ (reference sequence). The V segment lost 6 bases and the J segment 4 bases; nucleotides outside the gene matches: 7. The CDR3 has 15 residues. Here the CDR3 DNA reads TGTGCCAGCAGTTCCGGGACAGGGCAGTACAATGAGCAGTTCTTC. It is translated as CASSSGTGQYNEQFF.

The CDR3 DNA reads TGTGCCAGCAGCTTTCATCCGGACACTGAAGCTTTCTTT. Amino acids: CASSFHPDTEAFF. The gene calls are TRBV3-1 and TRBJ1-1, with unresolved D. V lost 5 bases to trimming and J lost 3 bases, with 10 bases between them. Germline-derived CDR1 and CDR2 are LGHDT and YNNKEL (reference sequence). The CDR3 runs 13 residues.

CDR3 in DNA: TGCGCCAGCTCCGACTCATACCAAGAGACCCAGTACTTC. Its protein product is CASSDSYQETQYF. The chain links TRBV5-1 to TRBJ2-5; the D is unclear. There are 13 residues in the CDR3. The germline CDR1 and CDR2 sequences are SGHRS and YFSETQ. Deletions cut 7 bases from V and 0 bases from J, with 10 bases between.

In its sample, this clonotype was seen once. The chain combines TRBV5-6 with TRBJ1-1; TRBD1 matches 8 bases. V was clipped by 3 bases and J by 8 bases; unmatched bases: 6. This CDR3 has 13 amino acids. CDR1 and CDR2 from the germline V gene are SGHDT and YYEEEE. The CDR3 reads CASSWNRGTEAFF. CDR3 sequence (DNA): TGTGCCAGCAGCTGGAACAGGGGGACGGAAGCTTTCTTT.

This clonotype has only one observation. The CDR3 spells CASSPGWGQGPLNTEAFF. The DNA of the CDR3 is TGTGCCAGCAGCCCTGGGTGGGGACAGGGGCCCCTGAACACTGAAGCTTTCTTT. The chain joins TRBV7-9 to TRBJ1-1; 10 nucleotides align to TRBD1. This CDR3 is built from 18 residues. J gave up 0 bases and V 5 bases, and 12 bases lay outside the gene matches. Per germline, CDR1 SEHNR and CDR2 FQNEAQ (reference sequence).

V is TRBV12-3 or TRBV12-4 and J is TRBJ2-7; D is possibly TRBD1 (6 bases). This CDR3 is built from 12 residues. Trimming removed 7 bases at V and 6 bases at J, with 13 bases between. The CDR3 bases are TGTGCCAGCAAAAGGGGGAGTAGCGAGCAGTACGTC. Amino acids: CASKRGSSEQYV.